What follows describes a single T cell receptor (beta chain). The study drew participants aged 18 to 89 years from about two dozen US areas. This sample was taken from a study of blood T cell repertoires in COVID-19. About the research overall: The samples span acute and convalescent COVID-19 from the United States, Italy and Spain.

In the original processing: Reference gene primer amplification yielded estimated nucleated cell counts. Sequencing was performed with immunoSEQ multiplex PCR; in TCRdb, only in-frame clones are kept and a portion is missing. D and trimming were read from the DNA, whereas the V and J calls and clone size are those reported in that table. This table holds approximately 300,000 clones, approximately 92% found once. Trimming stripped 6 bases from V and 6 bases from J, with 12 bases between. The V gene's germline CDR1 is MNHEY and CDR2 SVGAGI. The CDR3 consists of 13 residues. The sample consisted of PBMCs or T cells enriched from blood (not recorded which). The source is a woman aged 30 to 39 who had recovered from COVID-19. This chain joins TRBV6-5 and TRBJ1-5; D perhaps matches TRBD1 (5 bases). The CDR3, as DNA: TGTGCCAGCAGCCTCAGGGAGGGTCAGCCCCAGCATTTT. Translation gives CASSLREGQPQHF.